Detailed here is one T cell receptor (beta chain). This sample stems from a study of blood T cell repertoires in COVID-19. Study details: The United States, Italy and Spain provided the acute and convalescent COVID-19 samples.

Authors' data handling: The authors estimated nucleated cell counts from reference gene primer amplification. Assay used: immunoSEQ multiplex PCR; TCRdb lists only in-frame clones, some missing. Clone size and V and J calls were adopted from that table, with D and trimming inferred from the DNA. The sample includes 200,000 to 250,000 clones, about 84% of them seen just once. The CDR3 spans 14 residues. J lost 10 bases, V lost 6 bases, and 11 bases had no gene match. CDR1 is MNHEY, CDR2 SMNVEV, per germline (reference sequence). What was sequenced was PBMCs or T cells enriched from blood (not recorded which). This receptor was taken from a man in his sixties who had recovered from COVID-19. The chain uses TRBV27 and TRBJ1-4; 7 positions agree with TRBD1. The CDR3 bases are TGTGCCAGCAGCCCGGACAGGACGATCGTAAAACTGTTTTTT. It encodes CASSPDRTIVKLFF. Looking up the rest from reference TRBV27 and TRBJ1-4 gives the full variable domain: EAQVTQNPRYLITVTGKKLTVTCSQNMNHEYMSWYRQDPGLGLRQIYYSMNVEVTDKGDVPEGYKVSRKEKRNFPLILESPSPNQTSLYFCASSPDRTIVKLFFGSGTQLSVL.